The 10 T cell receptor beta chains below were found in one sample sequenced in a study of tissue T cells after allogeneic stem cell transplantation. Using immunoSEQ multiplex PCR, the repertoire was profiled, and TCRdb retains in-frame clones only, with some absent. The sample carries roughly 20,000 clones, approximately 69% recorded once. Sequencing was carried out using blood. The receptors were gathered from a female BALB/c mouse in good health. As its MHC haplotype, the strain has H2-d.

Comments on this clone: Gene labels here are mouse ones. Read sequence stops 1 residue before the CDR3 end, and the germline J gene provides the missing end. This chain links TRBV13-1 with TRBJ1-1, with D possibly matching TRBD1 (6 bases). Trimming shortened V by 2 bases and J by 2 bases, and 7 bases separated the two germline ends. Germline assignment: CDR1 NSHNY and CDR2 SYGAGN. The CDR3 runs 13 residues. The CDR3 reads CASSDRGNTEVFF. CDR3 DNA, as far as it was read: TGTGCCAGCAGTGACAGGGGTAACACAGAAGTCTTC.

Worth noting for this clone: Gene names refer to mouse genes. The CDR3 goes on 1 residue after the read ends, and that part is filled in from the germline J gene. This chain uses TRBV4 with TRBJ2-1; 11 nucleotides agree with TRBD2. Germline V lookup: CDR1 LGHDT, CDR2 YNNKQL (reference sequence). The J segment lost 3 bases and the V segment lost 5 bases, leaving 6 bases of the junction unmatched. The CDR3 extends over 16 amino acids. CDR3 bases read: TGTGCCAGCAGCCCTCCGGGACTGGGGGTCTATGCTGAGCAGTTC. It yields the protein CASSPPGLGVYAEQF. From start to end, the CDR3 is CASSPPGLGVYAEQFF.

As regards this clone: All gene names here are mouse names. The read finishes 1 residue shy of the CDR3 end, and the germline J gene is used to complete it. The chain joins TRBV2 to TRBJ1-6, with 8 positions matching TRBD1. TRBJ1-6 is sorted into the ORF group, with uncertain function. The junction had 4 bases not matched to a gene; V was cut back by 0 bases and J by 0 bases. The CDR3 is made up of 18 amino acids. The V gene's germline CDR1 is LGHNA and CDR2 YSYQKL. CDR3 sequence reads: CASSQDPQGASYNSPLYF. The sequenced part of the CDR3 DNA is TGTGCCAGCAGCCAAGACCCCCAGGGGGCTTCCTATAATTCGCCCCTCTAC.

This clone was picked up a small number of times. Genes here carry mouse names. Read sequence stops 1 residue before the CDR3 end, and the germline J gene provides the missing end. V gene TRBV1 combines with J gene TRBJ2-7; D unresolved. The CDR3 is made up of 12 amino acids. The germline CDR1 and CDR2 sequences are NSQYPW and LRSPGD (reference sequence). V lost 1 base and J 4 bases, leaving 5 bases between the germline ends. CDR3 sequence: CTCSAGQYEQYF. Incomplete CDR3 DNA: TGCACCTGCAGTGCAGGGCAGTATGAACAGTAC.

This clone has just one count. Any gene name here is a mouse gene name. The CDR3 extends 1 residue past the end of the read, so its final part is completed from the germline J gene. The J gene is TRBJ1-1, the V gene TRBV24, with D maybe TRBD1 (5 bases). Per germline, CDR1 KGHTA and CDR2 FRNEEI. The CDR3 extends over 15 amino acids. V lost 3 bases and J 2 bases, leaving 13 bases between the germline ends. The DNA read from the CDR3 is TGTGCCAGCAGTCTAACCGGGGGTTTTAACACAGAAGTCTTC. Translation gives CASSLTGGFNTEVF. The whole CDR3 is CASSLTGGFNTEVFF.

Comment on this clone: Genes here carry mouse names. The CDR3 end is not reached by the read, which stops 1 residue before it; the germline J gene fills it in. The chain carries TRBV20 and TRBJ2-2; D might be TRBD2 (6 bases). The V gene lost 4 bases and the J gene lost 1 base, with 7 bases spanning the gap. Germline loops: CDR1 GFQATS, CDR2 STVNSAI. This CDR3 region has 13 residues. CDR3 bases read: TGTGGTGCTAATGGGGGAAACACCGGGCAGCTCTAC. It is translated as CGANGGNTGQLY. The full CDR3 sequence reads CGANGGNTGQLYF. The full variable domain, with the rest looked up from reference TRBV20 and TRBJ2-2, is GALVYQYPRRTICKSGTSMRMECQAVGFQATSVAWYRQSPQKTFELIALSTVNSAIKYEQNFTQEKFPISHPNLSFSSMTVLNAYLEDRGLYLCGANGGNTGQLYFGEGSKLTVL.

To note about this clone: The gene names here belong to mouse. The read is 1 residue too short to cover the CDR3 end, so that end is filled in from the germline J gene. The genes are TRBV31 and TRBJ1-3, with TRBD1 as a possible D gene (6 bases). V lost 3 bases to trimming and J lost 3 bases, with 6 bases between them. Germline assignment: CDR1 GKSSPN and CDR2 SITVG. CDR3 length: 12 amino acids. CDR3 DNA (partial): TGTGCCTGGAGACAGGGTGGAAATACGCTCTAT. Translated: CAWRQGGNTLY. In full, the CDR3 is CAWRQGGNTLYF.

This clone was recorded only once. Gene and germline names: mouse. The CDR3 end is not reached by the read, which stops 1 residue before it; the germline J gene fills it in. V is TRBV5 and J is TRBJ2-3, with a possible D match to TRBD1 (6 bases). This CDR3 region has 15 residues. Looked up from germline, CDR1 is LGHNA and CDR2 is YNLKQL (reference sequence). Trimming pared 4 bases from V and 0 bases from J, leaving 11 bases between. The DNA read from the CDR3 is TGTGCCAGCAGCCGATACAGGGCTAGTGCAGAAACGCTGTAT. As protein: CASSRYRASAETLY. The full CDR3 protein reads CASSRYRASAETLYF.

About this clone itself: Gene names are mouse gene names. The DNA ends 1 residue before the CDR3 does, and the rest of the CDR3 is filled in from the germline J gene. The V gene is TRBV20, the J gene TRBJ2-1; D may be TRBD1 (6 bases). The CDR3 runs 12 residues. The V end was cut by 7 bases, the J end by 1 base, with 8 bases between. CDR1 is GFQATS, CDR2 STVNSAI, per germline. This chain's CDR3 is CGVGQNYAEQFF. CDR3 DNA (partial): TGTGGTGTCGGACAGAACTATGCTGAGCAGTTC.

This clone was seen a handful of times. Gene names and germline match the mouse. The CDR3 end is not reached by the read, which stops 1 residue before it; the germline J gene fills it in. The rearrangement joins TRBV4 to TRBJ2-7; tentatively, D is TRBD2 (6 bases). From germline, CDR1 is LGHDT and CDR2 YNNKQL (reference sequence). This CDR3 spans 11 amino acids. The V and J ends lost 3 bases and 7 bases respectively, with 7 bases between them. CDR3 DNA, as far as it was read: TGTGCCAGCAGCTATTGGGGGGAACAGTAC. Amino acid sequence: CASSYWGEQY. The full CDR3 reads CASSYWGEQYF.